The 30 T cell receptor beta chains given below trace back to one sample, sequenced in a study of blood T cell repertoires in COVID-19. Repertoires were generated with immunoSEQ multiplex PCR, while TCRdb's copy carries only in-frame clones and drops some. This repertoire shows fewer than 150,000 clones, 78% found once; its top ten account for approximately 11%. The sequencing input was peripheral blood. The receptors were gathered from a man aged 55-75 years who had recovered from COVID-19.

The V gene is TRBV18, the J gene TRBJ1-1; 8 bases are shared with TRBD1. Looked up from germline, CDR1 is KGHSH and CDR2 is LQKENI. The CDR3 totals 16 residues. Trimming took 0 bases from V and 1 from J; bases not matched to a gene: 4. CDR3 bases: TGTGCCAGCTCACCACCAGCACAGGGGGGGAACACTGAAGCTTTCTTT. Translating it yields CASSPPAQGGNTEAFF.

This clone was detected only once. The gene calls are TRBV7-2 and TRBJ1-2; D is undetermined. The CDR3 has 12 amino acids. Germline V CDR1 and CDR2: SGHTA, FQGNSA. V lost 1 base to trimming and J lost 8 bases, with 8 bases between them. The CDR3 region has the DNA TGTGCCAGCAGCTTAGAGGCCGGGGGCTACACCTTC. Its translation is CASSLEAGGYTF. Filled out from reference TRBV7-2 and TRBJ1-2, the complete variable domain reads GAGVSQSPSNKVTEKGKDVELRCDPISGHTALYWYRQSLGQGLEFLIYFQGNSAPDKSGLPSDRFSAERTGGSVSTLTIQRTQQEDSAVYLCASSLEAGGYTFGSGTRLTVV.

This CDR3 is CASSLVAGISNTGELFF. The CDR3, as DNA: TGTGCCAGCAGCTTAGTAGCGGGGATTTCGAACACCGGGGAGCTGTTTTTT. This rearrangement joins TRBV7-2 to TRBJ2-2; 8 positions agree with TRBD2. CDR1 is SGHTA and CDR2 is FQGNSA in the germline V gene. The length of the CDR3 is 17 residues. V dropped 1 base and J dropped 0; count of bases not matched to a gene: 4. The complete variable domain, with remaining parts taken from reference TRBV7-2 and TRBJ2-2, reads GAGVSQSPSNKVTEKGKDVELRCDPISGHTALYWYRQSLGQGLEFLIYFQGNSAPDKSGLPSDRFSAERTGGSVSTLTIQRTQQEDSAVYLCASSLVAGISNTGELFFGEGSRLTVL.

The chain carries TRBV20-1 and TRBJ2-6; D may be TRBD2 (6 bases). V was pared by 3 bases and J by 0 bases, with 21 bases between. The CDR3 extends over 19 amino acids. The V gene's germline CDR1 is DFQATT and CDR2 SNEGSKA (reference sequence). The CDR3 DNA is TGCAGTGCTAGTTCGGGCCCGGGAGCCCGAAGCTCTGGGGCCAACGTCCTGACTTTC. This translates into CSASSGPGARSSGANVLTF.

The gene calls are TRBV5-6 and TRBJ1-1; 8 bases map to TRBD1. Germline V gene data show CDR1 as SGHDT and CDR2 as YYEEEE. The CDR3 contains 15 residues. V was pared by 1 base and J by 6 bases, with 8 bases of the junction left unmatched. CDR3 amino acids: CASSLYGRGLPEAFF. CDR3 DNA: TGTGCCAGCAGCTTGTACGGCAGGGGGCTGCCTGAAGCTTTCTTT.

V is TRBV28 and J is TRBJ1-1, with D uncertain. Germline assignment: CDR1 MDHEN and CDR2 SYDVKM. Trimming removed 7 bases at V and 2 bases at J, with 17 bases between. This CDR3 contains 15 residues. The CDR3 loop is CASTQRRIGNTEAFF. The CDR3, as DNA: TGTGCCAGCACCCAGCGGAGGATAGGAAACACTGAAGCTTTCTTT.

A single count supports this clone. J is TRBJ2-1 and V is TRBV30; 13 bases are shared with TRBD2. The length of the CDR3 is 14 residues. Germline V gives CDR1 GTSNPN, CDR2 SVGIG (reference sequence). The V segment lost 1 base and the J segment 9 bases; nucleotides outside the gene matches: 3. As DNA, the CDR3 is TGTGCCTGGAGTGGACTAGCGGGGGGCGGTGAGCAGTTCTTC. Its translation: CAWSGLAGGGEQFF.

This clone was observed once. J is TRBJ2-5 and V is TRBV10-3, with D maybe TRBD1 (5 bases). V dropped 3 bases and J dropped 1 base, with 9 bases sitting between them. Germline V lookup: CDR1 ENHRY, CDR2 SYGVKD. The CDR3 totals 14 residues. The CDR3 DNA reads TGTGCCATCAGTGAAGGGGCTACCCAAGAGACCCAGTACTTC. Encoded protein: CAISEGATQETQYF.

The chain links TRBV29-1 to TRBJ1-1, with D possibly matching TRBD1 (5 bases). CDR1 is SQVTM, CDR2 ANQGSEA, per germline. This CDR3 contains 11 residues. V lost 7 bases, J lost 11 bases, and 17 bases lay in between. The CDR3 DNA reads TGCAGCGCAAAATCGACAGCCGGGGCTTTCTTT. Its translation is CSAKSTAGAFF.

This chain joins TRBV6-6 and TRBJ2-7, with D uncertain. The germline V gene has CDR1 MNHNY and CDR2 SVGAGI (reference sequence). V lost 6 bases and J 5 bases, leaving 11 bases between the germline ends. CDR3 size: 12 residues. The CDR3 coding sequence is TGTGCCAGCAGCCGTCCTAGGAACGAGCAGTACTTC. Encoded protein: CASSRPRNEQYF.

The chain links TRBV5-4 to TRBJ2-7, with 13 bases aligning to TRBD2. Germline lookup yields CDR1 SGHNT and CDR2 YYREEE (reference sequence). The CDR3 runs 15 residues. With V trimmed by 4 bases and J by 4 bases, 5 bases remained unmatched. The CDR3 DNA follows: TGTGCCAGCAGCCCCACTAGCGGGAGGGTGTACGAGCAGTACTTC. Protein sequence: CASSPTSGRVYEQYF.

The chain joins TRBV6-6 to TRBJ2-7; weak D call: TRBD2 (5 bases). V lost 5 bases and J lost 7, with 21 bases in between. Per the germline V gene, CDR1 is MNHNY and CDR2 is SVGAGI (reference sequence). CDR3 length equals 15 residues. CDR3 DNA: TGTGCCAGCAGTGCCGGGAAAACTAGTTTGGAAGAGCAGTACTTC. This encodes CASSAGKTSLEEQYF.

The V gene is TRBV7-2, the J gene TRBJ2-3, with D unresolved. Trimming took off 2 bases at V and 5 bases at J, with 14 bases between the two ends. Germline CDR1 and CDR2: SGHTA and FQGNSA. This CDR3 contains 15 residues. This chain's CDR3 is CASSLNAGFEDTQYF. The CDR3 coding sequence is TGTGCCAGCAGCTTAAATGCTGGCTTCGAAGATACGCAGTATTTT.

The chain couples TRBV4-3 to TRBJ2-1; TRBD1 is a possible D gene (6 bases). CDR1 and CDR2 from the germline V gene are LGHNA and YSLEER. The CDR3 has 16 residues. Trimming removed 4 bases from V and 4 bases from J, with 17 bases in between. The CDR3 sequence is CASSPSQGFKYNEQFF. In DNA form, the CDR3 reads TGCGCCAGCAGCCCTTCTCAGGGGTTCAAGTACAATGAGCAGTTCTTC.

The chain employs TRBV9 and TRBJ2-2, with 9 bases identical to TRBD2. The germline V gene encodes CDR1 SGDLS and CDR2 YYNGEE. This CDR3 region has 17 residues. The junction had 9 bases not matched to a gene; V was cut back by 0 bases and J by 6 bases. CDR3: CASSVGGGLAPSGELFF. The DNA for the CDR3 is TGTGCCAGCAGCGTAGGGGGGGGACTAGCCCCATCCGGGGAGCTGTTTTTT.

The J gene is TRBJ2-1, the V gene TRBV7-2; a possible D gene is TRBD1 (5 bases). Germline V CDR1 and CDR2: SGHTA, FQGNSA. This CDR3 is built from 14 residues. Trimming left V 6 bases short and J 1 base short, with 10 bases between. In nucleotides, the CDR3 is TGTGCCAGCAGGTATGACAGATCCTACAATGAGCAGTTCTTC. This gives the protein CASRYDRSYNEQFF.

The gene calls are TRBV13 and TRBJ2-7, with a possible D match to TRBD1 (6 bases). Trimming left V 3 bases short and J 6 bases short, with 15 bases between. Germline values: CDR1 PRHDT, CDR2 FYEKMQ (reference sequence). The CDR3 is 14 amino acids. CDR3 bases: TGTGCCAGCAGCTTCGGGCGGTTAGGGGGCGAGCAGTACTTC. Amino acid sequence: CASSFGRLGGEQYF. Full variable domain (remainder filled in from reference TRBV13 and TRBJ2-7): AAGVIQSPRHLIKEKRETATLKCYPIPRHDTVYWYQQGPGQDPQFLISFYEKMQSDKGSIPDRFSAQQFSDYHSELNMSSLELGDSALYFCASSFGRLGGEQYFGPGTRLTVT.

The chain has TRBV12-3 or TRBV12-4 and TRBJ1-2; a weak D match, TRBD1 (6 bases). The V gene lost 3 bases and the J gene lost 7 bases, with 6 bases spanning the gap. The CDR3 covers 11 residues. The CDR3 spells CASSFRGGYTF. The CDR3 DNA follows: TGTGCCAGCAGTTTCAGGGGTGGCTACACCTTC.

The chain links TRBV7-9 to TRBJ2-5; weak D call: TRBD1 (5 bases). This CDR3 has 13 amino acids. Trimming removed 3 bases from V and 3 bases from J, with 8 bases in between. Per the germline V gene, CDR1 is SEHNR and CDR2 is FQNEAQ (reference sequence). CDR3: CASSLVQEETQYF. The CDR3 bases are TGTGCCAGCAGCTTGGTACAGGAAGAGACCCAGTACTTC.

The J gene is TRBJ1-2, the V gene TRBV29-1; 8 bases are shared with TRBD1. This CDR3 contains 11 residues. The junction had 4 bases not matched to a gene; V was cut back by 7 bases and J by 6 bases. Germline assignment: CDR1 SQVTM and CDR2 ANQGSEA. CDR3 bases: TGCAGCGACCGACAGGGGAATGGCTACACCTTC. Translating gives CSDRQGNGYTF.

V gene TRBV4-2 combines with J gene TRBJ2-1; the match to TRBD2 covers 8 bases. The CDR3 is 15 amino acids. After removal of 4 bases from V and 4 bases from J, the junction contained 6 bases not matched to a gene. Looked up from germline, CDR1 is LGHNA and CDR2 is YNFKEQ. This chain's CDR3 is CASSPETSVYNEQFF. CDR3 coding DNA: TGTGCCAGCAGCCCAGAGACTAGCGTGTACAATGAGCAGTTCTTC.

The CDR3 region is CASSEARRNTEAFF. In nucleotides, the CDR3 is TGTGCCAGCAGTGAAGCCCGGAGGAACACTGAAGCTTTCTTT. The genes are TRBV6-1 and TRBJ1-1; no clear D. This CDR3 has 14 residues. CDR1 MNHNS and CDR2 SASEGT come from the germline V gene. With 0 bases removed from V and 1 base from J, the gap between germline ends came to 6 bases.

This sequence joins TRBV27 and TRBJ1-4; 9 bases agree with TRBD1. J was trimmed by 4 bases and V by 6 bases; bases with no gene match: 6. The CDR3 length is 15 residues. The germline V gene has CDR1 MNHEY and CDR2 SMNVEV (reference sequence). The chain's CDR3 is CASSTRDRVNEKLFF. The CDR3 nucleotides are TGTGCCAGCAGCACCAGGGACAGGGTTAATGAAAAACTGTTTTTT.

The chain has TRBV6-5 and TRBJ1-5; no firm D call. The germline V and J ends were trimmed by 0 bases and 2 bases, with 8 bases remaining between them. CDR1 is MNHEY and CDR2 is SVGAGI in the germline V gene. The CDR3 contains 15 residues. This CDR3 reads CASSYSNQGNQPQHF. The CDR3 DNA reads as TGTGCCAGCAGTTACTCGAATCAGGGCAATCAGCCCCAGCATTTT.

This clone was recorded a few times. This chain uses TRBV4-3 with TRBJ1-5, with TRBD1 matching over 7 bases. Germline V gene lookup returns CDR1 LGHNA and CDR2 YSLEER. The junction had 6 bases not matched to a gene; V was cut back by 4 bases and J by 3 bases. CDR3 length equals 15 residues. The CDR3 loop reads CASSLTTGNNQPQHF. The CDR3 DNA sequence: TGCGCCAGCAGCCTGACGACAGGGAACAATCAGCCCCAGCATTTT.

The rearrangement uses TRBV19 and TRBJ1-5; TRBD1 aligns across 8 bases. The V gene's germline CDR1 is LNHDA and CDR2 SQIVND (reference sequence). The CDR3 totals 17 residues. The trim removed 3 bases at V and 9 bases at J, leaving 16 bases unmatched. CDR3 residues: CASSIRTDRQGRSPQHF. DNA of the CDR3: TGTGCCAGTAGTATTCGAACGGATCGACAGGGGAGATCGCCCCAGCATTTT.

This clone was recorded a few times. The chain joins TRBV27 to TRBJ2-7; TRBD1 agrees at 8 bases. Germline V gene data show CDR1 as MNHEY and CDR2 as SMNVEV (reference sequence). The CDR3 spans 15 residues. The junction had 7 bases not matched to a gene; V was cut back by 0 bases and J by 6 bases. In DNA, the CDR3 is TGTGCCAGCAGTTTATCGGGGCAGGGGGCGGGCGAGCAGTACTTC. It codes for CASSLSGQGAGEQYF.

This chain connects TRBV7-8 to TRBJ2-1; D ambiguous. Germline V gene lookup returns CDR1 SGHVS and CDR2 FQNEAQ. The CDR3 contains 16 residues. Trimming cost V 1 base and J 2 bases, with 12 bases left between them. The CDR3 coding sequence is TGTGCCAGCAGCTTAGTGGGCGCTATCGCCTACAATGAGCAGTTCTTC. It specifies CASSLVGAIAYNEQFF.

This chain connects TRBV28 to TRBJ2-7; 11 nucleotides agree with TRBD1. Germline V gene sequence: CDR1 MDHEN, CDR2 SYDVKM. CDR3 length: 15 amino acids. Germline trimming cut 5 bases from V and 2 bases from J; bases unmatched to any gene: 5. The CDR3 spells CASSIPGQGAYEQYF. CDR3 DNA: TGTGCCAGCAGTATTCCGGGACAGGGGGCCTACGAGCAGTACTTC. Variable domain in full (rest from reference TRBV28 and TRBJ2-7): DVKVTQSSRYLVKRTGEKVFLECVQDMDHENMFWYRQDPGLGLRLIYFSYDVKMKEKGDIPEGYSVSREKKERFSLILESASTNQTSMYLCASSIPGQGAYEQYFGPGTRLTVT.

The chain couples TRBV19 to TRBJ2-3; TRBD2 agrees at 10 bases. The CDR3 consists of 17 residues. CDR1 and CDR2 from the germline V gene are LNHDA and SQIVND (reference sequence). Trimming took 5 bases from V and 0 from J; bases not matched to a gene: 8. This CDR3 is CASSLKRGGFSTDTQYF. The DNA for the CDR3 is TGTGCCAGTAGTCTAAAGCGGGGGGGGTTCAGCACAGATACGCAGTATTTT.